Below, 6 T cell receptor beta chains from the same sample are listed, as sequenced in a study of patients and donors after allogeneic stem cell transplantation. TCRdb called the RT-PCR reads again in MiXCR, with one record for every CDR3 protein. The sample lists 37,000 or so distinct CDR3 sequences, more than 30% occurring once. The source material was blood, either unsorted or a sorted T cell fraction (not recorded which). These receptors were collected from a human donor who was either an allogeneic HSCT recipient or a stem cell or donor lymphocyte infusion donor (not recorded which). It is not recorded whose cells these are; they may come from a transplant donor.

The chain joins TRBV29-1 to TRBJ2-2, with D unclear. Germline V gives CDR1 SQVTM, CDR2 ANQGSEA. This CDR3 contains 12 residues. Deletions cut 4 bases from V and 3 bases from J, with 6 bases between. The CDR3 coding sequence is TGCAGCGTTGTTGGATACACCGGGGAGCTGTTTTTT. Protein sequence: CSVVGYTGELFF.

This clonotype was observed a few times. The CDR3 bases are TGTGCCAGCAGATCGGGGGCAGATACGCAGTATTTT. This encodes CASRSGADTQYF. The chain recombines TRBV6-5 with TRBJ2-3, with a tentative D call TRBD2 (6 bases). CDR1 is MNHEY, CDR2 SVGAGI, per germline. Trimming cost V 6 bases and J 4 bases, with 8 bases left between them. This CDR3 spans 12 amino acids.

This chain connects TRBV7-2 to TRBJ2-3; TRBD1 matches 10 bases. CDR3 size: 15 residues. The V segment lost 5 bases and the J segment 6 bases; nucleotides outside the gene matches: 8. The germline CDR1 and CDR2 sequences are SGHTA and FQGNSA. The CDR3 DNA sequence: TGTGCCAGCAGCACTGACAGGGGGCGCTCGGATACGCAGTATTTT. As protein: CASSTDRGRSDTQYF.

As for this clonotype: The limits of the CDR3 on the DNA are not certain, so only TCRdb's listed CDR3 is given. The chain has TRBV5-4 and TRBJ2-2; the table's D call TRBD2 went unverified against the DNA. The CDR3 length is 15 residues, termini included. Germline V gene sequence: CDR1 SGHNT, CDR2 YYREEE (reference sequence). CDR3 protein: CASTLAGGHGELFFF.

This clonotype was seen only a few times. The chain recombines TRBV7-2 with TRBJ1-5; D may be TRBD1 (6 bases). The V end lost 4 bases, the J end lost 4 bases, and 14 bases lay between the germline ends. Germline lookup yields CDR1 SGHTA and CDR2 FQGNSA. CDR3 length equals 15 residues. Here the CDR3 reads CASSSDGGRNQPQHF. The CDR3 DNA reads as TGTGCCAGCAGCTCAGACGGGGGCCGTAATCAGCCCCAGCATTTT. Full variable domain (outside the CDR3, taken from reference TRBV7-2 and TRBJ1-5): GAGVSQSPSNKVTEKGKDVELRCDPISGHTALYWYRQSLGQGLEFLIYFQGNSAPDKSGLPSDRFSAERTGGSVSTLTIQRTQQEDSAVYLCASSSDGGRNQPQHFGDGTRLSIL.

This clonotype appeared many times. The CDR3 nucleotides are TGCAGCATTCGGGACAACTACAATCAGCCCCAGCATTTT. Translating gives CSIRDNYNQPQHF. The chain carries TRBV29-1 and TRBJ1-5; D possibly corresponds to TRBD1 (6 bases). Germline loops: CDR1 SQVTM, CDR2 ANQGSEA. The CDR3 spans 13 residues. The germline V and J ends were trimmed by 8 bases and 3 bases, with 14 bases remaining between them. The full variable domain, with the rest looked up from reference TRBV29-1 and TRBJ1-5, is SAVISQKPSRDICQRGTSLTIQCQVDSQVTMMFWYRQQPGQSLTLIATANQGSEATYESGFVIDKFPISRPNLTFSTLTVSNMSPEDSSIYLCSIRDNYNQPQHFGDGTRLSIL.